This T cell receptor beta chain was sequenced in a study of T cells after yellow fever vaccination (dated by TCRdb to between 2018 and 2021). Notes on the research overall: Libraries from fractions with low cell numbers were prepared with the SMART-Seq v4 Ultra Low Input RNA kit. To track T-cell clones before and after primary and booster YFV17D yellow fever vaccination, bulk TCR alpha and beta repertoires were sequenced longitudinally. Two healthy male donors made up the cohort, one aged 18 to 29 years and the other aged 30 to 40 years. Blood was collected at multiple timepoints before and after primary and secondary immunization, and bulk PBMC replicates and cell subsets were isolated. The study at large found these results: Computational filtering was required because FACS-sorted repertoires could contain abundant contaminating clonotypes from the bulk population. Most clones expanded after primary vaccination (approximately 97% of CD4 and 80% to 90% of CD8) were re-detected after the booster, suggesting that broad memory maintenance occurred. A small fraction of clonotypes showed up in both the CD4 and CD8 compartments, probably as a result of convergent recombination. Because the study included only a couple of donors, the extent to which the findings can be generalized is limited. The secondary T-cell response was weaker than the primary response but faster, peaking on day 5 instead of day 15.

TCR cDNA was made using 5'RACE template switching, a step that added a universal primer site and unique molecular identifiers. Priming for cDNA synthesis came from both the TCR alpha and TCR beta constant segments. Library amplification used two PCR steps, and the second PCR step added sample barcodes and sequencing adapters. Sequencing of the libraries was done on either Illumina HiSeq 2500 (2x100 bp) or NovaSeq (2x150 bp). The study's own analysis went as follows. Reads were demultiplexed and collapsed into UMI consensus sequences with MIGEC, and V(D)J alignment was performed with MiXCR. Vaccine-responding clonotypes were defined with edgeR using replicate PBMC samples, requiring FDR below 0.01 and a log2 fold change above 5 up to day 15. CD4 or CD8 identity was assigned to each bulk clonotype according to whether the clonotype was present at higher abundance in the sequenced CD4 repertoire or the sequenced CD8 repertoire. The public reads were reanalyzed by TCRdb: fastp trimming at Q25, MiXCR alignment, in-frame beta chains only. Merged by CDR3 protein, the rows form single entries marked with the most common genes and DNA. The V and J calls and clone size are TCRdb's, not the authors'. The sample includes more than 300,000 distinct CDR3 sequences, with 6.8% observed a single time. The leading ten clones occupy around 17% of the sample.

Concerning this clonotype: This receptor's antigen is unknown. Nothing much larger sits one base from this clone, and base qualities are not available.

What this sample's treatment or condition label stands for: live attenuated yellow fever vaccine strain. At each blood-draw timepoint, two biological replicates of bulk PBMCs were obtained. A standard Ficoll-Paque protocol was used to isolate PBMCs from peripheral blood. TriZol was used to extract RNA from bulk PBMCs, from CD4 and CD8 fractions, and from dextramer-positive and dextramer-negative fractions. The TCR comes from a man between 18 and 29 years old who received the YFV17D yellow fever vaccine. The sequenced sample was PBMCs, obtained about 49 days after the first yellow fever vaccination.

The nucleotide sequence is TGTGCCAGCAGCCCACGGGGGGAGTATGAGACCCAGTACTTC. This sequence encodes CASSPRGEYETQYF. This chain joins TRBV7-9 to TRBJ2-5; TRBD2 lines up with 7 middle nucleotides. In the germline V gene (reference sequence), CDR1 corresponds to SEHNR and CDR2 to FQNEAQ. From V the trimming removes 5 bases and from J it removes 5 bases, while the gene matches leave 8 bases of the junction unaccounted for. Inclusive of the bounding cysteine and phenylalanine, the CDR3 is 14 residues long. The DNA shown is the 42-base CDR3, in frame from base 1. With all but the CDR3 taken from the reference TRBV7-9 and TRBJ2-5 genes, the full variable domain is: DTGVSQNPRHKITKRGQNVTFRCDPISEHNRLYWYRQTLGQGPEFLTYFQNEAQLEKSRLLSDRFSAERPKGSFSTLEIQRTEQGDSAMYLCASSPRGEYETQYFGPGTRLLVL.